Listed below are T cell receptor beta chains from one sample, sequenced in a study of shared clonotypes between healthy human individuals. The protocol was immunoSEQ multiplex PCR, while the TCRdb copy is restricted to in-frame clones and leaves out a portion. The table records approximately 980,000 clones, about 80% of them present only once. Sequencing input: memory CD4+ T cells sorted from blood. Receptors were obtained from a man aged 18-30 years in good health. Each CDR3 is given with its conserved first and last residue. Each record gives: CDR3 DNA, CDR3 protein, V gene, clone size, D gene, J gene. A D gene is named only where the DNA matches it firmly. A clone size is listed for some rows: how often the clone was seen (once, few, many), or a class if it is expanded.

TGTGCCATCAGTGAGTCGCCCGGGGAGCTGTTTTTT | CAISESPGELFF | TRBV10-3 | . | . | TRBJ2-2
TGTGCCAGTAGTATGAGTGGCAGGGACTACGAGCAGTACTTC | CASSMSGRDYEQYF | TRBV19 | . | . | TRBJ2-7
TGTGCCAGCAGCTTGGAGACAGATAACTATGGCTACACCTTC | CASSLETDNYGYTF | TRBV2 | . | . | TRBJ1-2
TGTGCCAGCAGCTCGCGAGGGGGGGCTCACTATGGCTACACCTTC | CASSSRGGAHYGYTF | TRBV5-4 | once | . | TRBJ1-2
TGTGCCATCAGTACGGACACCGGCAATCAGCCCCAGCATTTT | CAISTDTGNQPQHF | TRBV10-3 | . | . | TRBJ1-5
TGTGCCATCAGGGAACTAGCGGGGATCTCCTACGAGCAGTACTTC | CAIRELAGISYEQYF | TRBV10-3 | . | TRBD2 | TRBJ2-7
TGTGCCAGCAGTGACAACCCGGGAGGGGGAGCAGATACGCAGTATTTT | CASSDNPGGGADTQYF | TRBV6-1 | . | TRBD2 | TRBJ2-3
TGTGCCTGGAGTCCCAGTAACACTGAAGCTTTCTTT | CAWSPSNTEAFF | TRBV30 | . | . | TRBJ1-1
TGTGCCAGCAGAAGACAGGTTAATTCACCCCTCCACTTT | CASRRQVNSPLHF | TRBV6-5 | . | . | TRBJ1-6
TGTGCCAGCAGTCCCCCCCGGACGGCGTGGGACATTCAGTACTTC | CASSPPRTAWDIQYF | TRBV28 | . | . | TRBJ2-4
TGTGCCTGGAGTGTACGGGGCAACAATCAGCCCCAGCATTTT | CAWSVRGNNQPQHF | TRBV30 | few | . | TRBJ1-5
TGTGCCAGCAGTTACGGCTCCGGGGGCTACACCTTC | CASSYGSGGYTF | TRBV6-5 | few | . | TRBJ1-2
TGCGCCAGCAGCTTACGGACAGATCGCTACGAGCAGTACTTC | CASSLRTDRYEQYF | TRBV5-1 | . | . | TRBJ2-7
TGTGCCAGCAGCCTTGATCAGGGGGGACACGGCTACACCTTC | CASSLDQGGHGYTF | TRBV7-2 | . | TRBD1 | TRBJ1-2
TGTGCCAGCAGCCCCCCTGGACAGGGGTCTGGAAACACCATATATTTT | CASSPPGQGSGNTIYF | TRBV7-9 | . | TRBD1 | TRBJ1-3
TGTGCCTGGAATGGCGGGGGCTACGAGCAGTTCTTC | CAWNGGGYEQFF | TRBV30 | . | . | TRBJ2-1
TGTGCCAGCAGCAAAGAAGTAGTCGAGACAGGGGAAGGAAACACCATATATTTT | CASSKEVVETGEGNTIYF | TRBV21-1 | . | . | TRBJ1-3
TGTGCCAGCAGCACATGGGGAGAAAATACGCAGTATTTT | CASSTWGENTQYF | TRBV28 | once | . | TRBJ2-3
TGTGCCAGCAGTGTGGGGACAGCCTATGGCTACACCTTC | CASSVGTAYGYTF | TRBV6-1 | . | TRBD1 | TRBJ1-2
TGTGCCAGACTAACACAGGGTTCTTGCGACCCTGAAGCTTTCTTT | CARLTQGSCDPEAFF | TRBV5-3 | few | . | TRBJ1-1
TGCGCCAGCAGGTCTAACAGGGGGCCGGGGATGAACACTGAAGCTTTCTTT | CASRSNRGPGMNTEAFF | TRBV5-1 | once | TRBD1 | TRBJ1-1
TGTGCCAGCAGCCATCTAGCGGGGGTCGGCGAGCAGTACTTC | CASSHLAGVGEQYF | TRBV5-6 | few | TRBD2 | TRBJ2-7
TGTGCCAGCAGCCGACGTTTCTCTGGAAACACCATATATTTT | CASSRRFSGNTIYF | TRBV7-2 | . | . | TRBJ1-3
TGCAGCGTTGGAGAGACAGGGTCCACCGGGGAGCTGTTTTTT | CSVGETGSTGELFF | TRBV29-1 | many | TRBD1 | TRBJ2-2
TGCGCCAGCAGCCAGACCCGGGACTTCCAAGAGACCCAGTACTTC | CASSQTRDFQETQYF | TRBV4-3 | few | . | TRBJ2-5
TGTGCCAGCGCCGGGCAGGGGTTCAATCAGCCCCAGCATTTT | CASAGQGFNQPQHF | TRBV6-6 | . | . | TRBJ1-5
TGCGCCAGCAGCCAGTTTGAGGAGACCCAGTACTTC | CASSQFEETQYF | TRBV4-1 | few | . | TRBJ2-5
TGTGCCAGCAGCTACTTAGGGGGAGCAGGGGGCACGGAAGGCTACACCTTC | CASSYLGGAGGTEGYTF | TRBV7-9 | . | TRBD1 | TRBJ1-2
TGTGCCAGCAGCGCCGTAGCGGGGGGCCATGAGCAGTTCTTC | CASSAVAGGHEQFF | TRBV9 | few | TRBD2 | TRBJ2-1
TGTGCTAGTGGTTTGGTGGCGAGCGAGCAGTACTTC | CASGLVASEQYF | TRBV12-5 | . | . | TRBJ2-7
TGTGCCACCCGGGGTGGGACAGGGACCTACGAGCAGTACTTC | CATRGGTGTYEQYF | TRBV15 | . | TRBD1 | TRBJ2-7
TGTGCCAGCAGCGTAGCTACGGGACAGTGGGGCCAAGAGACCCAGTACTTC | CASSVATGQWGQETQYF | TRBV9 | . | TRBD1 | TRBJ2-5
TGTGCCAGCTCACCCAGAACAGGGGGGCTGGATGAGCAGTTCTTC | CASSPRTGGLDEQFF | TRBV18 | . | TRBD1 | TRBJ2-1